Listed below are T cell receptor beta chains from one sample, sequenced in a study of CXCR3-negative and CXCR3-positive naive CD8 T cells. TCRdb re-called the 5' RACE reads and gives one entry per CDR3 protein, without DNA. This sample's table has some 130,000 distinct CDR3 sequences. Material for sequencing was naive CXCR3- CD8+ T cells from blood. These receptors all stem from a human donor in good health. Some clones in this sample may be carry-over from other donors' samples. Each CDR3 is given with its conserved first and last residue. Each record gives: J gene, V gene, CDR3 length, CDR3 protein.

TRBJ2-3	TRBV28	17	CASSLLGGTGPTDTQYF
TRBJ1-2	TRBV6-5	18	CASSYSLAGLTSNYGYTF
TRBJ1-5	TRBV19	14	CASSIVAGYQPQHF
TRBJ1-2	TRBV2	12	CASIWGGNGYTF
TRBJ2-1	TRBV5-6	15	CASSPLQGLRNEQFF
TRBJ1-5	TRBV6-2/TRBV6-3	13	CASSYHGDQPQHF
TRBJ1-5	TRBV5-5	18	CASSLISSGEGSNQPQHF
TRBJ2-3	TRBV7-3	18	CASSSQKIAGGTTDTQYF
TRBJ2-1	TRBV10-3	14	CAINRTGAWDEQFF
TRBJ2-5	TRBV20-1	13	CSAKPGLLYEQYF
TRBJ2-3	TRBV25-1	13	CASSERGLDTQYF
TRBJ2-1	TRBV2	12	CAGVFSYNEQFF
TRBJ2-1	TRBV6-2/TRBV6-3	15	CASSPTLGGYNEQFF
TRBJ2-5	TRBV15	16	CATSRDWDREEKTQYF
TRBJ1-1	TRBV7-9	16	CASKKTGNYQNTEAFF
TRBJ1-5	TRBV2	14	CASSEAESNQPQHF
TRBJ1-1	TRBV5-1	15	CASSLGEGRTTEAFF
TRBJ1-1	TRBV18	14	CASSPDNLNTEAFF
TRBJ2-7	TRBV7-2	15	CASSLRGVEAYEQYF
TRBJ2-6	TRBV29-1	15	CSVEGQGSGANVLTF
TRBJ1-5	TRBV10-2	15	CASSVEVVGNQPQHF
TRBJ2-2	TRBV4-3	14	CASSRSRNTGELFF
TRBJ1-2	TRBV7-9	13	CASSLVNLGGYTF
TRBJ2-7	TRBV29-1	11	CSVEDPGEQYF
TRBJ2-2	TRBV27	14	CASSPLPGGGELFF
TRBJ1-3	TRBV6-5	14	CASSHPGPGNTIYF
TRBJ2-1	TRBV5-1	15	CASRHVTGMRNEQFF
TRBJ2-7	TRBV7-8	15	CASSLMAATAYEQYF
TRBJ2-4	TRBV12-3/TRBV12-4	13	CASSPGTVHIQYF
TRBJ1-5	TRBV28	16	CASTPSGGGSNQPQHF
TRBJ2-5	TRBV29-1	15	CSVAPPDRGGETQYF
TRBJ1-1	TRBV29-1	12	CSVEPENTEAFF
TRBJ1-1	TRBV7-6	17	CASSSEPPGSMNTEAFF
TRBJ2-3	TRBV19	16	CASTPATSGRWDTQYF
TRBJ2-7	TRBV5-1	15	CASIKGQGAPYEQYF
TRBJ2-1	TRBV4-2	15	CASSQVSGGANEQFF
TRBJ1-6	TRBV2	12	CARAGLASPLHF
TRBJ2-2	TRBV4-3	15	CASSQGIRGTGELFF
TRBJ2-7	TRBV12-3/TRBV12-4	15	CASSTGLAEGYEQYF
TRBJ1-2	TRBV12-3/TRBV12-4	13	CASSGARNYGYTF
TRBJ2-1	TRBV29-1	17	CSARIPTSGSSYNEQFF
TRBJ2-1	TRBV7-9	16	CASSLTSGGAGNEQFF
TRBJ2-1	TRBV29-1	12	CSVFGGINEQFF
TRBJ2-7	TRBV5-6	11	CASSLSFEQYF
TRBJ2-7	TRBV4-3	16	CASSQDLAGSSYEQYF
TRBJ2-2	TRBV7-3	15	CASSSGTVNTGELFF